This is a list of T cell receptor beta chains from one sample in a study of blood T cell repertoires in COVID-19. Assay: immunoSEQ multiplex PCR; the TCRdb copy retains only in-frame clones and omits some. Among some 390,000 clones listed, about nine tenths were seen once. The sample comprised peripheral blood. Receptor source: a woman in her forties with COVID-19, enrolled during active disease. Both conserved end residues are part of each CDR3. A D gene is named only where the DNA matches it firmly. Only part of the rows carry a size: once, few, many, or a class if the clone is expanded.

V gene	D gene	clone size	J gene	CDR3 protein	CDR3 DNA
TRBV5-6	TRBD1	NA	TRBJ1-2	CASSDMDRGGYGYTF	TGTGCCAGCAGCGATATGGACAGGGGGGGCTATGGCTACACCTTC
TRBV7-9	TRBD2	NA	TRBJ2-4	CASTQLAGVGIQYF	TGTGCCAGCACCCAATTAGCGGGAGTAGGGATTCAGTACTTC
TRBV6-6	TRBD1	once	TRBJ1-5	CASSYDRGPPNQPQHF	TGTGCCAGCAGTTATGACAGGGGGCCCCCCAATCAGCCCCAGCATTTT
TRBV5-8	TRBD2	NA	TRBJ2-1	CASSSGLAAGGNEQFF	TGTGCCAGCAGCTCGGGACTAGCGGCCGGGGGCAATGAGCAGTTCTTC
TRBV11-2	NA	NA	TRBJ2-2	CASSLYPNTGELFF	TGTGCCAGCAGCTTATATCCGAACACCGGGGAGCTGTTTTTT
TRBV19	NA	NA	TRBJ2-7	CASRLTGSTYEQYF	TGTGCCAGTAGACTTACGGGGTCAACCTACGAGCAGTACTTC
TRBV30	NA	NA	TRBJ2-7	CAWSVRGLAEQYF	TGTGCCTGGAGTGTACGAGGACTCGCGGAGCAGTACTTC
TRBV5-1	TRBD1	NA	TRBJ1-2	CASSYTGTEAIYGYTF	TGCGCCAGCAGCTACACCGGGACAGAGGCGATCTATGGCTACACCTTC
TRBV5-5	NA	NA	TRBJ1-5	CASSSGLYSNQPQHF	TGTGCCAGCAGTTCAGGGTTATATAGCAATCAGCCCCAGCATTTT
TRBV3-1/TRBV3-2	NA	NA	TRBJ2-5	CASSSRQEQETQYF	TGTGCCAGCAGCTCCCGACAGGAACAAGAGACCCAGTACTTC
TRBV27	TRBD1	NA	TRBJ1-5	CASRQGTSNQPQHF	TGTGCCAGCAGACAGGGGACTAGCAATCAGCCCCAGCATTTT
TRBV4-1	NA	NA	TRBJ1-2	CASSPPGREDGYTF	TGCGCCAGCAGCCCCCCCGGGAGGGAGGATGGCTACACCTTC
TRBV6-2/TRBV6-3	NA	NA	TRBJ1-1	CASSYSQGWRTEAFF	TGTGCCAGCAGCTATTCTCAGGGGTGGAGGACTGAAGCTTTCTTT
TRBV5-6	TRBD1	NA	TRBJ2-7	CASSPRTGRSYEQYF	TGTGCCAGCAGCCCACGGACAGGCCGCTCCTACGAGCAGTACTTC